The entry below describes one TCR beta chain. The CDR3 is 13 amino acids. Trimming pared 5 bases from V and 1 base from J, leaving 8 bases between. Germline-derived CDR1 and CDR2 are MNHEY and SVGAGI. Assay used: immunoSEQ multiplex PCR; TCRdb lists only in-frame clones, some missing. The sample comprises hundreds of thousands of clones, less than 90% of which are singletons, and 3% rests with the top ten. This record comes from a study of blood T cell repertoires in COVID-19. Study context: T cells, B-cell-depleted T cells, or PBMCs provided the cDNA or gDNA that served as material.

This clonotype originated in a woman aged 30 to 39 who had recovered from COVID-19. The sequenced sample consisted of PBMCs or T cells enriched from blood (not recorded which). V is TRBV6-5 and J is TRBJ2-5; a possible D gene is TRBD1 (6 bases). The CDR3 nucleotides read TGTGCCAGCAGTCGGGACACCCAAGAGACCCAGTACTTC. Its translation is CASSRDTQETQYF.